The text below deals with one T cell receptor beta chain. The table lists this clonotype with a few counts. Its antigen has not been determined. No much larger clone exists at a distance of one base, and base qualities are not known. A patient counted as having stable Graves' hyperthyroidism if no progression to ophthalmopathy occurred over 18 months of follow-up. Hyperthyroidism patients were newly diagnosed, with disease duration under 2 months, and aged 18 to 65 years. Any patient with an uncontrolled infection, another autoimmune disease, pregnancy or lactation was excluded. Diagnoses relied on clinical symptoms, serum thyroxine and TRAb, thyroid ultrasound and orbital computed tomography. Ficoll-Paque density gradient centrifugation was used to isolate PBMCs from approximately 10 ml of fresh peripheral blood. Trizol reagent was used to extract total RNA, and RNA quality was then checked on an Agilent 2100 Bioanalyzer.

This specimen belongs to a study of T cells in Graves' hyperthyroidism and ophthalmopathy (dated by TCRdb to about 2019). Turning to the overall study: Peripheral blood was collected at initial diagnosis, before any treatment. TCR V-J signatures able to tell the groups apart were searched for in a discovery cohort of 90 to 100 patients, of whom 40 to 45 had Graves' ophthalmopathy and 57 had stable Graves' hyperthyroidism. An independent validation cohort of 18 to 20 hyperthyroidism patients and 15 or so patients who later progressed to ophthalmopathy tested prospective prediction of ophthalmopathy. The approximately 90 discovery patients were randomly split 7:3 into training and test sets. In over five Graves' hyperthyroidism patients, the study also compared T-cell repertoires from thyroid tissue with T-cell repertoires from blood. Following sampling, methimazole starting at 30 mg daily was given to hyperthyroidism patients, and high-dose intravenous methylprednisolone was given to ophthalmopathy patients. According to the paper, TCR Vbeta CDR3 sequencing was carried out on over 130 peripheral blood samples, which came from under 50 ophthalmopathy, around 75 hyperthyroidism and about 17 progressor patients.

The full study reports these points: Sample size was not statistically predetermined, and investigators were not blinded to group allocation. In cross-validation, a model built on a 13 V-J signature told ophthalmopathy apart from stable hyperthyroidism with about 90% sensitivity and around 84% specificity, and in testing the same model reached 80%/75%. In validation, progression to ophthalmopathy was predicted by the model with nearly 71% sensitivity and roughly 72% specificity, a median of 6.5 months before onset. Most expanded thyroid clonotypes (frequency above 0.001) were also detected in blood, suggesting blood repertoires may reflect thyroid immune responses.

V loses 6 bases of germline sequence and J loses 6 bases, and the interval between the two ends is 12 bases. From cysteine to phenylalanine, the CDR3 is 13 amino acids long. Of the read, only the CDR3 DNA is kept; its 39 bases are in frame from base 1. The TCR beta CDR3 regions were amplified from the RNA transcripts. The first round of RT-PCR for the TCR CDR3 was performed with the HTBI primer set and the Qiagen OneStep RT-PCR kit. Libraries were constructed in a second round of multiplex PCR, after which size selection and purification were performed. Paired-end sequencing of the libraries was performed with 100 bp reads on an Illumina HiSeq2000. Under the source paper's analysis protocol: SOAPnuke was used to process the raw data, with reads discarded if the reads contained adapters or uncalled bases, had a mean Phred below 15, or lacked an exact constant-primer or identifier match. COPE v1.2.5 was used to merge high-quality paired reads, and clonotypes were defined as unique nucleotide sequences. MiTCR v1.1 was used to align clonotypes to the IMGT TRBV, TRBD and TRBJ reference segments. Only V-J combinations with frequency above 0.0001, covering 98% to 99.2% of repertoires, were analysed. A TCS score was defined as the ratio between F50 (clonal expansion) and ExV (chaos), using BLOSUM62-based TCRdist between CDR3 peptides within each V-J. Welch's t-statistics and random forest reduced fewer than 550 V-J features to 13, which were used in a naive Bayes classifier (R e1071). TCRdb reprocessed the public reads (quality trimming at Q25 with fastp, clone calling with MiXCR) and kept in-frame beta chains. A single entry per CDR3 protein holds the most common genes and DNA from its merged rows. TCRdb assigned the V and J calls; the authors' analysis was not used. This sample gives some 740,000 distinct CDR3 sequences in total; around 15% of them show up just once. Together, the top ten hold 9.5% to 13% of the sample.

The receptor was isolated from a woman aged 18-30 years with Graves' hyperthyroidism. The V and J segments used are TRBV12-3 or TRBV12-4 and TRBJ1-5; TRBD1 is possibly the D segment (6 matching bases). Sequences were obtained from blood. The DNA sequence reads TGTGCCAGCAGGGCAGGGGCGGCTCAGCCCCAGCATTTT. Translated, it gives CASRAGAAQPQHF.